Following are 18 T cell receptor beta chains from one sample sequenced in a study of neurological immune-mediated disorders. TCRdb reprocessed the 5' RACE reads with MiXCR, giving one entry per CDR3 protein. Found here are fewer than 50,000 distinct CDR3 sequences, roughly 15% of them singletons; the top ten hold about 3.6%. The specimen sequenced was CD4+ T cells from blood. Source of these receptors: a woman in her fifties or sixties with HTLV-1-associated myelopathy (HAM/TSP).

This clonotype was seen at least ten times. The chain employs TRBV20-1 and TRBJ1-6, with 11 bases fitting TRBD1. The V segment lost 5 bases and the J segment 4 bases; nucleotides outside the gene matches: 7. Looked up from germline, CDR1 is DFQATT and CDR2 is SNEGSKA (reference sequence). The CDR3 extends over 16 amino acids. The CDR3 DNA reads as TGCAGTGCTCGTTCAGGACAGGGGGCTTATAATTCACCCCTCCACTTT. This sequence encodes CSARSGQGAYNSPLHF.

This clonotype appeared many times. J is TRBJ1-1 and V is TRBV11-2; D gene ambiguous. Per germline, CDR1 SGHAT and CDR2 FQNNGV. Trimming shortened V by 0 bases and J by 10 bases, and 15 bases separated the two germline ends. This CDR3 is built from 14 residues. CDR3 sequence (DNA): TGTGCCAGCAGCTTAGATTCGATCCGGGTGGTAGCTTTCTTT. Its translation is CASSLDSIRVVAFF.

The chain carries TRBV7-9 and TRBJ2-2; D gene uncertain. The V gene lost 0 bases and the J gene lost 4 bases, with 6 bases spanning the gap. This CDR3 has 14 amino acids. Germline CDR1 reads SEHNR; CDR2 reads FQNEAQ (reference sequence). The CDR3 protein is CASSLAIATGELFF. The CDR3, as DNA: TGTGCCAGCAGCTTAGCGATAGCCACCGGGGAGCTGTTTTTT.

This clonotype has a count of ten or more. J is TRBJ2-5 and V is TRBV5-6; D is uncertain. The germline V gene encodes CDR1 SGHDT and CDR2 YYEEEE. V lost 0 bases, J lost 4 bases, and 13 bases lay in between. The CDR3 sequence is 15 residues long. The CDR3: CASSLDTWGRETQYF. In DNA form, the CDR3 reads TGTGCCAGCAGCTTGGACACCTGGGGTCGAGAGACCCAGTACTTC.

This clonotype was picked up many times. This sequence joins TRBV5-1 and TRBJ1-5; D might be TRBD1 (6 bases). The germline gives CDR1 SGHRS, CDR2 YFSETQ. This CDR3 has 19 residues. Trimming left V 1 base short and J 2 bases short, with 22 bases between. As DNA, the CDR3 is TGCGCCAGCAGCTTGACCCCCCCGACAGGAGATCACGGCAATCAGCCCCAGCATTTT. This codes for CASSLTPPTGDHGNQPQHF.

This clonotype was recorded many times. For the CDR3, the DNA is TGCGCCAGCAGCTACGGACAGGGGGCTGTGTATGAAAAACTGTTTTTT. Translated: CASSYGQGAVYEKLFF. The rearrangement uses TRBV5-1 and TRBJ1-4, with TRBD1 matching over 11 bases. CDR3 length: 16 amino acids. CDR1 and CDR2 (germline): SGHRS, YFSETQ. V lost 3 bases, J lost 6 bases, and 7 bases stayed unmatched. Looking up the rest from reference TRBV5-1 and TRBJ1-4 gives the full variable domain: KAGVTQTPRYLIKTRGQQVTLSCSPISGHRSVSWYQQTPGQGLQFLFEYFSETQRNKGNFPGRFSGRQFSNSRSEMNVSTLELGDSALYLCASSYGQGAVYEKLFFGSGTQLSVL.

This clonotype came up many times. The J gene is TRBJ2-3, the V gene TRBV11-2; D gene uncertain. V was clipped by 0 bases and J by 1 base, with 5 bases between them. The V gene's germline CDR1 is SGHAT and CDR2 FQNNGV. This CDR3 spans 14 amino acids. CDR3 protein: CASSLDLGTDTQYF. CDR3 bases: TGTGCCAGCAGCTTAGATCTCGGCACAGATACGCAGTATTTT.

This clonotype was seen ten or more times. The chain joins TRBV20-1 to TRBJ2-7, with TRBD1 as a possible D gene (6 bases). The V gene's germline CDR1 is DFQATT and CDR2 SNEGSKA (reference sequence). This CDR3 comprises 12 residues. Trimming took off 6 bases at V and 6 bases at J, with 15 bases between the two ends. CDR3 sequence: CSASRGTGEQYF. The CDR3, as DNA: TGCAGTGCCAGCAGGGGTACGGGCGAGCAGTACTTC.

This sequence joins TRBV3-1 and TRBJ2-7, with 7 bases fitting TRBD2. Looked up from germline, CDR1 is LGHDT and CDR2 is YNNKEL (reference sequence). This CDR3 spans 15 amino acids. V lost 1 base to trimming and J lost 10 bases; unmatched junction nucleotides: 13. DNA of the CDR3: TGTGCCAGCAGCCAAGGGCACCTAGCGGACTACTATCAGTACTTC. Amino acid sequence: CASSQGHLADYYQYF.

This rearrangement joins TRBV20-1 to TRBJ2-1; 13 bases fit TRBD2. CDR3 length: 14 amino acids. Germline CDR1 is DFQATT and CDR2 is SNEGSKA (reference sequence). The J segment lost 9 bases and the V segment lost 6 bases, leaving 8 bases of the junction unmatched. The CDR3 protein is CSAQTSGRRSEQFF. DNA of the CDR3: TGCAGTGCGCAGACTAGCGGGAGGCGGAGTGAGCAGTTCTTC.

This clonotype came up many times. The rearrangement links TRBV25-1 to TRBJ2-7; D gene uncertain. V was shortened by 3 bases and J by 3 bases, with 6 bases between the two germline ends. CDR1 and CDR2 from the germline V gene are MGHDK and SYGVNS. The CDR3 has 12 residues. The CDR3 bases are TGTGCCAGCAGTGACAACCTCTACGAGCAGTACTTC. This translates into CASSDNLYEQYF.

In its sample, this clonotype was seen many times. CDR3 DNA: TGTGCCAGCAGCCAAGATCCAGGGCGGGGCACCTACAATGAGCAGTTCTTC. Amino acid sequence: CASSQDPGRGTYNEQFF. V gene TRBV3-1 combines with J gene TRBJ2-1; TRBD2 might be the D (6 bases). Germline V lookup: CDR1 LGHDT, CDR2 YNNKEL (reference sequence). V was pared by 0 bases and J by 2 bases, with 14 bases between. The CDR3 runs to 17 residues.

This clonotype came up many times. This chain connects TRBV20-1 to TRBJ2-1, with D maybe TRBD2 (7 bases). Trimming pared 3 bases from V and 8 bases from J, leaving 20 bases between. CDR3 size: 15 residues. The germline V gene has CDR1 DFQATT and CDR2 SNEGSKA (reference sequence). The CDR3 nucleotides read TGCAGTGCTAGGAGGTTCGGGGGGCGCTCTCATGAGCAGTTCTTC. As protein: CSARRFGGRSHEQFF.

This clonotype was detected many times. The rearrangement links TRBV20-1 to TRBJ1-2, with D possibly matching TRBD1 (5 bases). Germline CDR1 is DFQATT and CDR2 is SNEGSKA (reference sequence). The CDR3 has 16 residues. The ends were cut back, 2 bases at V and 4 bases at J, with 20 bases in the middle. The CDR3 protein is CSARSGLAGGSYGYTF. CDR3 sequence (DNA): TGCAGTGCTAGATCGGGTTTAGCTGGGGGTTCCTATGGCTACACCTTC.

This clonotype showed up many times. The chain carries TRBV20-1 and TRBJ1-2, with unresolved D. The CDR3 consists of 11 residues. CDR1 DFQATT and CDR2 SNEGSKA come from the germline V gene (reference sequence). V gave up 8 bases and J gave up 7 bases, with 14 bases separating them. Written as DNA, the CDR3 is TGCAGTACTCACTCTTTCGGTGGCTACACCTTC. Translating gives CSTHSFGGYTF.

This clonotype has a count of ten or more. The chain couples TRBV6-2 or TRBV6-3 to TRBJ2-2; 9 bases match TRBD1. The CDR3 loop spans 14 amino acids. Germline loops: CDR1 MNHEY, CDR2 SVGEGT. Trimming cost V 3 bases and J 5 bases; bases outside gene matches: 1. CDR3 nucleotide sequence: TGTGCCAGCAGTTATGGGACAGGGACCGGGGAGCTGTTTTTT. It encodes CASSYGTGTGELFF.

This clonotype was picked up many times. The chain has TRBV6-5 and TRBJ2-3; 10 nucleotides line up with TRBD2. From germline, CDR1 is MNHEY and CDR2 SVGAGI. After removal of 6 bases from V and 4 bases from J, the junction contained 7 bases not matched to a gene. The CDR3 is made up of 15 amino acids. For the CDR3, the DNA is TGTGCCAGCAGCAGAAGCGGGGGGGCCCCAGATACGCAGTATTTT. This encodes CASSRSGGAPDTQYF.

This clonotype was counted ten times or more. V usage is TRBV5-6 and J usage is TRBJ2-6; unclear D gene. The CDR3 totals 17 residues. V dropped 2 bases and J dropped 3 bases, with 15 bases sitting between them. Germline V lookup: CDR1 SGHDT, CDR2 YYEEEE. DNA of the CDR3: TGTGCCAGCAGCTTCGACACCCCAGAGAGTGGGGCCAACGTCCTGACTTTC. This codes for CASSFDTPESGANVLTF.